This T cell receptor beta chain is from a study of blood T cell repertoires in COVID-19 (dated by TCRdb to 2020 to 2022). The study in broad terms: Samples from collaborators originated in the United States, Italy and Spain and spanned both the acute and convalescent phases of COVID-19. The dataset comprised deeply sampled blood TCRbeta repertoires from subjects exposed to, actively infected with, or recovered from COVID-19. Nearly every sample came with metadata listing a de-identified subject ID, COVID-19 status, age in years and sex. Where available, HLA class I and class II types were obtained from metadata supplied by the sample provider rather than from assay-based typing. The prospective study material was composed of cDNA or gDNA derived from T cells, B-cell-depleted T cells, or PBMCs. The samples were drawn from two sources: the first 160 participants of the ongoing ImmuneRACE study, and fewer than 1,500 subjects contributed by 6 global collaborators. The repertoires were released in a freely available public database intended as a resource for research on the immune response to SARS-CoV-2.

The collaborating institutions used their own protocols to collect whole blood in K2EDTA tubes. Collaborator samples were shipped for TCRbeta analysis as frozen whole blood, isolated PBMCs, or DNA extracted from either sample type. Overall results and qualifications from the work: The quantity of clinical and demographic metadata differed by source and by participant and was supplied without curation.

With regard to this clone: Its cognate antigen has yet to be identified. No much larger clone exists at a distance of one base, and base qualities are not known.

V has 7 bases trimmed and J has 0 bases trimmed; junction bases matching no gene number 11. The CDR3 goes from the cysteine to the phenylalanine over 16 residues. Kept here is only the CDR3 DNA, which spans 48 bases and is read in frame from base 1. Per the germline V gene, SNHLY is the CDR1 and FYNNEI is the CDR2. TCRbeta CDR3 regions were amplified from genomic DNA using the immunoSEQ Assay, a bias-controlled multiplex PCR. Concerning the study's data processing: Nucleated cell counts per sample were estimated from amplification of reference gene primers within the assay. To quantify the absolute abundance of each unique TCRbeta CDR3 rearrangement, sequence reads were collapsed and filtered. Productive Simpson clonality was computed per sample as the square root of Simpson's diversity index over productive rearrangements. Here the immuneACCESS table is served through TCRdb, limited to in-frame sequences with V and J called. Missing clones are a known gap in these copies; in checked studies unresolved V genes cover under half, and the rest lacks a known reason. V, J and clone size were drawn from that table, and D and trimming were deduced from the DNA. The table for this sample lists 84,000 or so clones; roughly 80% of them were counted only once. The ten top clones hold about 10% of the sample.

This chain joins TRBV2 to TRBJ2-7; the junction holds 8 bases that match TRBD1. Material: peripheral blood. The receptor was isolated from a human donor in a cohort sampled during active COVID-19. The CDR3 here reads CASTSQGALSSYEQYF. The DNA is as follows: TGTGCCAGCACGAGTCAGGGGGCGTTGAGCTCCTACGAGCAGTACTTC.